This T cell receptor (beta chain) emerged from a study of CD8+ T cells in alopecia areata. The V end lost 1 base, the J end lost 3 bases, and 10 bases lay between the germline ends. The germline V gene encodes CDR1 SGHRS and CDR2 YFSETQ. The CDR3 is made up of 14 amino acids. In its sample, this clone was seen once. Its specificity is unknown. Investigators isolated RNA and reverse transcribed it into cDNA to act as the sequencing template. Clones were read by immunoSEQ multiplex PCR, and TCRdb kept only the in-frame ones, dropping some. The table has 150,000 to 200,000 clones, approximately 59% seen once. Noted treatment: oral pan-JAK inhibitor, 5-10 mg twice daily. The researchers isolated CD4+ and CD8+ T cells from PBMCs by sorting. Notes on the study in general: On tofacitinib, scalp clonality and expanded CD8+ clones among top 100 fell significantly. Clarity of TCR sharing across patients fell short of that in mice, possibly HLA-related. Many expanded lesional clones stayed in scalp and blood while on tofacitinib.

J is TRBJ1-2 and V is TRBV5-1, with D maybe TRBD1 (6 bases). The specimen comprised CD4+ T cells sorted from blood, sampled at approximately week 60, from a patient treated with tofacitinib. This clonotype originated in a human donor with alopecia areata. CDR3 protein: CASSLTTGDYGYTF. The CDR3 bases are TGCGCCAGCAGCTTGACGACAGGAGACTATGGCTACACCTTC.